This TCR beta chain was sequenced in a study of blood T cell repertoires in COVID-19. Across the study: Sites in the United States, Italy and Spain provided acute and convalescent COVID-19 samples.

The protocol was immunoSEQ multiplex PCR, while the TCRdb copy is restricted to in-frame clones and leaves out a portion. The sample has about 360,000 clones, 70% to 90% seen once. The CDR3 covers 13 residues. The study drew participants aged roughly 18 to 95 years from fewer than 30 US areas. Sequencing was performed on PBMCs or T cells enriched from blood (not recorded which). The source of this sequence is a man in his forties or fifties in a cohort exposed to, infected with or recovered from COVID-19 (not recorded which). The chain recombines TRBV21-1 with TRBJ1-5; TRBD1, as called in the table, went unchecked against the DNA. TRBV21-1 is a documented pseudogene. DNA of the CDR3: TGTGCCACCCTGACAGAGATTAATCAGCCCCAGCATTTT. This gives the protein CATLTEINQPQHF.